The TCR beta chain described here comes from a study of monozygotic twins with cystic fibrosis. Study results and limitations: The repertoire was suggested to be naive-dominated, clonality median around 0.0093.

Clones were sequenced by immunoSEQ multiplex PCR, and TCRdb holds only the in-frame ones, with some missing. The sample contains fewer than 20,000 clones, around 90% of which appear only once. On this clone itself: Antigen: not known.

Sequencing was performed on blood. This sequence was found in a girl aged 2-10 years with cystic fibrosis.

The CDR3 spells CASSSGQLNQPQHF. In DNA form, the CDR3 reads TGTGCCAGCAGCTCCGGACAGCTTAATCAGCCCCAGCATTTT. This chain uses TRBV6-1 with TRBJ1-5; TRBD1 is a possible D gene (6 bases). This CDR3 contains 14 residues. From germline, CDR1 is MNHNS and CDR2 SASEGT. Between the trimmed V and J ends, which lost 6 bases and 4 bases, there was a span of 13 bases.